This T cell receptor (beta chain) was captured by sequencing in a study of shared clonotypes between healthy human individuals. Study findings and constraints: Incompleteness in sorted-subset sequencing, despite large depth, was shown by rarefaction. Some naive CD4 clonotypes, about 5.5%, turned up in common across a handful of donors. An expected dependence of interdonor clonotype sharing on sequencing depth was noted.

V gave up 2 bases and J gave up 6 bases; unmatched junction bases: 4. The CDR3 sequence is 13 residues long. Germline V gene lookup returns CDR1 GTSNPN and CDR2 SVGIG (reference sequence). Combining CD45RO+ cells with CCR7-negative CD45RA+ TemRA cells gave CD8 memory. As to this clone: Its antigen is not identified.

Generated by immunoSEQ multiplex PCR, the TCRdb table keeps only in-frame clones and is missing some. Of around 690,000 clones in the sample, roughly 88% were seen once. The source material was memory CD8+ T cells from PBMCs. Regarding subset: CD45RO+ cells pooled with CCR7-negative TemRA cells. This TCR was sampled from a young man in good health. Some clones in this sample may be carry-over from other donors' samples. The rearrangement joins TRBV30 to TRBJ1-2; 9 positions agree with TRBD1. CDR3 sequence (DNA): TGTGCCTGGAGTTGGGACAGGGTGGATGGCTACACCTTC. Amino acid sequence: CAWSWDRVDGYTF. The full variable domain, in which reference TRBV30 and TRBJ1-2 provide the parts outside the CDR3, is SQTIHQWPATLVQPVGSPLSLECTVEGTSNPNLYWYRQAAGRGLQLLFYSVGIGQISSEVPQNLSASRPQDRQFILSSKKLLLSDSGFYLCAWSWDRVDGYTFGSGTRLTVV.